Shown below are 17 T cell receptor beta chains from a single sample sequenced in a study of regulatory T cells in long-lasting Graves disease. The time point denotes: persistent/refractory GD, antithyroid drugs over 5 years with positive TRAb. There was RNA extracted from PBMCs, and the TCR library was made from it. Library construction for TCR beta used iRepertoire HTBI primers and Arm-PCR of CDR3 regions. TCRdb analysed the multiplex PCR reads with MiXCR anew, one entry per CDR3 protein. The sample shows about 430,000 distinct CDR3 sequences, roughly a fifth of them seen only once. The sample in question was peripheral blood mononuclear cells (PBMCs), obtained when the disease was refractory, from a patient treated with antithyroid drugs. Receptors originate from a female donor with Graves disease.

This clonotype was recorded a few times. A read error may account for a junction end that differs from germline. The chain combines TRBV7-7 with TRBJ2-3; D possibly corresponds to TRBD1 (6 bases). Germline V gene data show CDR1 as SSHAT and CDR2 as FNYEAQ (reference sequence). The CDR3 covers 15 residues. The DNA of the CDR3 is TGTGCTAGCAGCTTAGTCCCAGGGGGCACAGATACGCAGTATTTT. Its protein is CASSLVPGGTDTQYF.

The sample holds many counts of this clonotype. This rearrangement joins TRBV6-5 to TRBJ1-6; tentatively, D is TRBD1 (6 bases). The V end was cut by 3 bases, the J end by 6 bases, with 12 bases between. The CDR3 totals 15 residues. CDR1 MNHEY and CDR2 SVGAGI come from the germline V gene. The CDR3 loop reads CASSYEGGANSPLHF. CDR3 nucleotide sequence: TGTGCCAGCAGTTATGAGGGGGGCGCTAATTCACCCCTCCACTTT.

This clonotype appeared many times. This sequence joins TRBV6-2 or TRBV6-3 and TRBJ1-6; D ambiguous. Trimming removed 8 bases at V and 0 bases at J, with 14 bases between. CDR1 is MNHEY, CDR2 SVGEGT, per germline. The CDR3 is 16 residues long. CDR3: CASQSHRSSYNSPLHF. In DNA, the CDR3 is TGTGCCAGCCAGTCTCATCGGAGCTCCTATAATTCACCCCTCCACTTT.

This rearrangement joins TRBV6-1 to TRBJ2-1; D is perhaps TRBD1 or TRBD2 (5 bases each). The CDR3 length is 13 residues. V was pared by 6 bases and J by 13 bases, with 19 bases between. Germline V CDR1 and CDR2: MNHNS, SASEGT. DNA of the CDR3: TGTGCCAGCAGACACCGGGGCAGAGATAAACAGTTCTTC. This sequence encodes CASRHRGRDKQFF.

The genes are TRBV6-2 or TRBV6-3 and TRBJ1-3; D is undetermined. V was clipped by 2 bases and J by 4 bases, with 18 bases between them. This CDR3 has 17 amino acids. In germline, CDR1 is MNHEY, CDR2 SVGEGT. The CDR3 DNA sequence: TGTGCCAGCAGTTACACGCAAATTGGGCTATCCGGAAACACCATATATTTT. Its protein is CASSYTQIGLSGNTIYF.

V usage is TRBV27 and J usage is TRBJ2-3; D is uncertain. This CDR3 contains 11 residues. V was clipped by 4 bases and J by 9 bases, with 8 bases between them. In germline, CDR1 is MNHEY, CDR2 SMNVEV (reference sequence). The CDR3 spells CASSYAGTQYF. Here the CDR3 DNA reads TGTGCCAGCAGTTACGCTGGCACGCAGTATTTT.

This clonotype was seen ten or more times. The chain joins TRBV27 to TRBJ2-2; TRBD2 matches at 8 bases. With V trimmed by 6 bases and J by 4 bases, 4 bases remained unmatched. This CDR3 contains 14 residues. From germline, CDR1 is MNHEY and CDR2 SMNVEV (reference sequence). The CDR3 protein is CASSFGTSTGELFF. CDR3 in DNA: TGTGCCAGCAGCTTCGGGACTAGCACCGGGGAGCTGTTTTTT.

This clonotype turned up a few times. The V call is TRBV12-3 or TRBV12-4, the J call TRBJ2-3, with unresolved D. The CDR3 is 15 amino acids. V was pared by 3 bases and J by 0 bases, with 10 bases between. In nucleotides, the CDR3 is TGTGCCAGCAGTTTCGGAAACCCTAGCACAGATACGCAGTATTTT. Amino acid sequence: CASSFGNPSTDTQYF.

This clonotype has a handful of counts. The V and J genes are TRBV7-2 and TRBJ1-2, with TRBD1 as a possible D gene (5 bases). Deletions cut 5 bases from V and 2 bases from J, with 12 bases between. This CDR3 has 14 amino acids. The V gene's germline CDR1 is SGHTA and CDR2 FQGNSA. CDR3 protein: CASSQGVPNYGYTF. The CDR3 DNA is TGTGCCAGCAGCCAGGGTGTCCCAAACTATGGCTACACCTTC.

In its sample, this clonotype was seen many times. The chain has TRBV28 and TRBJ1-5, with TRBD1 as a possible D gene (5 bases). The CDR3 spans 17 residues. Germline lookup yields CDR1 MDHEN and CDR2 SYDVKM. Trimming stripped 3 bases from V and 2 bases from J, with 17 bases between. The CDR3 DNA reads TGTGCCAGCAGTTTTTTCAGGGTTTTTGATGGCAATCAGCCCCAGCATTTT. It yields the protein CASSFFRVFDGNQPQHF.

In this sample, this clonotype turned up once. A single base separates this from a much larger clone, so it may be a read error. This sequence joins TRBV6-1 and TRBJ2-7; 7 bases match TRBD2. The V and J ends lost 2 bases and 4 bases, in that order; junction bases with no gene match: 8. The CDR3 has 15 amino acids. CDR1 is MNHNS and CDR2 is SASEGT in the germline V gene. The CDR3 spells CASSEPGTNHYEQYF. In nucleotides, the CDR3 is TGTGCCAGCAGTGAACCCGGGACTAACCATTACGAGCAGTACTTC.

V gene TRBV3-1 combines with J gene TRBJ2-3, with unresolved D. The V and J ends lost 1 base and 4 bases respectively, with 3 bases between them. CDR1 LGHDT and CDR2 YNNKEL come from the germline V gene (reference sequence). This CDR3 is built from 12 residues. In DNA, the CDR3 is TGTGCCAGCAGCCAAGTTTCAGATACGCAGTATTTT. This gives the protein CASSQVSDTQYF.

This clonotype was observed at least ten times. The V call is TRBV27, the J call TRBJ1-1; a weak D match, TRBD1 (6 bases). V lost 1 base and J lost 1, with 16 bases in between. Germline CDR1 reads MNHEY; CDR2 reads SMNVEV (reference sequence). The CDR3 runs 17 residues. The CDR3 sequence: CASSLWGASQTNTEAFF. DNA of the CDR3: TGTGCCAGCAGTTTATGGGGGGCATCACAGACGAACACTGAAGCTTTCTTT.

This clonotype was counted between two and nine times. The CDR3 spells CASSLSPYNQPQHF. The DNA of the CDR3 is TGTGCCAGCAGTTTATCTCCCTATAATCAGCCCCAGCATTTT. The chain combines TRBV28 with TRBJ1-5; D gene ambiguous. Per the germline V gene, CDR1 is MDHEN and CDR2 is SYDVKM. The CDR3 has 14 residues. Trimming removed 1 base from V and 4 bases from J, with 8 bases in between.

The chain is built from TRBV20-1 and TRBJ2-7, with D perhaps TRBD2 (5 bases). Germline V gives CDR1 DFQATT, CDR2 SNEGSKA (reference sequence). The CDR3 extends over 16 amino acids. V lost 0 bases to trimming and J lost 0 bases, with 15 bases between them. The CDR3 sequence is CSARDRERPLSYEQYF. In nucleotides, the CDR3 is TGCAGTGCTAGAGATAGGGAGCGGCCCCTCTCCTACGAGCAGTACTTC.

This clonotype was seen repeatedly, ten times or more. This chain joins TRBV11-1 and TRBJ2-7, with D possibly TRBD2 on 6 matching bases. Trimming took 5 bases from V and 2 from J, leaving 10 bases between them. The germline V gene encodes CDR1 SGHAT and CDR2 FQDESV (reference sequence). The CDR3 is 13 residues long. For the CDR3, the DNA is TGTGCCAGCAGCCAGGGACTGACCTACGAGCAGTACTTC. Its translation is CASSQGLTYEQYF.

Many counts were recorded for this clonotype. V usage is TRBV5-8 and J usage is TRBJ2-5, with 11 bases aligning to TRBD1. Germline V lookup: CDR1 SGHTS, CDR2 YDEGEE. The trim removed 4 bases at V and 5 bases at J, leaving 7 bases unmatched. This CDR3 spans 15 amino acids. The CDR3 loop is CASSRRTGGLETQYF. The CDR3 DNA reads as TGTGCCAGCAGCCGACGGACAGGGGGCTTGGAGACCCAGTACTTC.